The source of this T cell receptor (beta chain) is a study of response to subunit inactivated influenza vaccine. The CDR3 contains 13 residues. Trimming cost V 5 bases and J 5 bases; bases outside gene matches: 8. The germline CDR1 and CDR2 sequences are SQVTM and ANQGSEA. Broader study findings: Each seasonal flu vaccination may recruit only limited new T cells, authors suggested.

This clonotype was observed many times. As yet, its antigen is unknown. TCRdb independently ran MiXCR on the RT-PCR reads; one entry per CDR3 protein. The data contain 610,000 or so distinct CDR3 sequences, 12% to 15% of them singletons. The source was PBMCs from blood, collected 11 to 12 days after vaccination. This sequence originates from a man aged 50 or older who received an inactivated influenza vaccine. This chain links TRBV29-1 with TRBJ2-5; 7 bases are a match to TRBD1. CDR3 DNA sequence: TGCAGCGTTAAACAGACAGGGATCGAGACCCAGTACTTC. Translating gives CSVKQTGIETQYF.